These 16 T cell receptor beta chains share one sample of origin, sequenced in a study of cytomegalovirus exposure and HLA in healthy donors. 60 Vbeta and 13 Jbeta primers were used in PCR. Data came from immunoSEQ multiplex PCR; TCRdb stores just in-frame clones and leaves some out. The profile shows fewer than 180,000 clones, roughly three quarters of them singletons. What was sequenced was PBMCs. These receptors all come from a human donor in good health.

The genes are TRBV5-1 and TRBJ2-1; 9 bases map to TRBD2. This CDR3 contains 18 residues. The junction had 7 bases not matched to a gene; V was cut back by 0 bases and J by 0 bases. Germline V gene sequence: CDR1 SGHRS, CDR2 YFSETQ. For the CDR3, the DNA is TGCGCCAGCAGCTTGGGTACTAGCGGGTTCCTCTCCTACAATGAGCAGTTCTTC. It specifies CASSLGTSGFLSYNEQFF.

The chain couples TRBV6-1 to TRBJ1-5; tentatively, D is TRBD1 (6 bases). The CDR3 spans 15 residues. V was clipped by 4 bases and J by 6 bases, with 16 bases between them. In germline, CDR1 is MNHNS, CDR2 SASEGT. DNA of the CDR3: TGTGCCAGCAGTGGGGCAGGGGCGCAGGGTCAGCCCCAGCATTTT. Translating gives CASSGAGAQGQPQHF.

V gene TRBV5-1 combines with J gene TRBJ2-5; 7 nucleotides match TRBD2. The assigned J gene may be wrong: the sequence end matches TRBJ2-7 better. From germline, CDR1 is SGHRS and CDR2 YFSETQ. This CDR3 is built from 16 residues. The CDR3 reads CASSLAPGLLPYEQYF. CDR3 coding DNA: TGCGCCAGCAGCTTGGCCCCGGGACTACTACCCTACGAGCAGTACTTC.

The CDR3 loop reads CASSSPLAPGDNEQFF. CDR3 DNA sequence: TGTGCCAGCAGTTCCCCGCTAGCGCCTGGGGACAATGAGCAGTTCTTC. The V and J genes are TRBV27 and TRBJ2-1; D perhaps matches TRBD2 (6 bases). Deletions cut 4 bases from V and 5 bases from J, with 18 bases between. Per the germline V gene, CDR1 is MNHEY and CDR2 is SMNVEV (reference sequence). The CDR3 is made up of 16 amino acids.

CDR3 residues: CASSLFTGAYEQYF. The CDR3 DNA reads TGTGCCAGCAGCTTATTCACGGGAGCCTACGAGCAGTACTTC. The chain employs TRBV7-2 and TRBJ2-7, with D maybe TRBD2 (6 bases). Germline V gene sequence: CDR1 SGHTA, CDR2 FQGNSA. V was trimmed by 2 bases and J by 2 bases, leaving 10 bases between them. The CDR3 contains 14 residues.

The DNA of the CDR3 is TGTGCCAGCCGACTAGCGGGAGGGCCTGAGCAGTACTTC. Translating it yields CASRLAGGPEQYF. The rearrangement joins TRBV2 to TRBJ2-7; 14 bases are a match to TRBD2. Trimming took 8 bases from V and 7 from J; bases not matched to a gene: 4. CDR3 length: 13 amino acids. CDR1 SNHLY and CDR2 FYNNEI come from the germline V gene.

The rearrangement links TRBV5-4 to TRBJ1-4; TRBD1 might be the D (5 bases). CDR1 and CDR2 from the germline V gene are SGHNT and YYREEE (reference sequence). V was cut by 2 bases and J by 6 bases, with 11 bases left in between. There are 14 residues in the CDR3. CDR3 region: CASSFDREDEKLFF. The DNA for the CDR3 is TGTGCCAGCAGCTTCGACAGAGAGGATGAAAAACTGTTTTTT.

This clone was seen a single time. The chain recombines TRBV6-5 with TRBJ2-2; D is unresolved. V lost 1 base, J lost 1 base, and 4 bases lay in between. This CDR3 spans 14 amino acids. CDR1 MNHEY and CDR2 SVGAGI come from the germline V gene. CDR3 sequence: CASSYFGNTGELFF. The DNA for the CDR3 is TGTGCCAGCAGTTACTTCGGGAACACCGGGGAGCTGTTTTTT.

V is TRBV19 and J is TRBJ2-5; TRBD2 is a possible D gene (6 bases). CDR3 length: 15 residues. Trimming stripped 4 bases from V and 0 bases from J, with 12 bases between. Germline V lookup: CDR1 LNHDA, CDR2 SQIVND (reference sequence). CDR3 amino acids: CASSTRDWNQETQYF. The CDR3 DNA is TGTGCCAGTAGTACTCGGGACTGGAACCAAGAGACCCAGTACTTC.

This chain links TRBV27 with TRBJ2-7, with 12 bases aligning to TRBD2. The CDR3 extends over 13 amino acids. The trim removed 5 bases at V and 9 bases at J, leaving 5 bases unmatched. Germline loops: CDR1 MNHEY, CDR2 SMNVEV (reference sequence). For the CDR3, the DNA is TGTGCCAGCAGTATGGGACTAGCGGGTGTGCAGTACTTC. This translates into CASSMGLAGVQYF.

The V and J genes are TRBV29-1 and TRBJ1-2; TRBD1 matches at 9 bases. Trimming at V came to 7 bases and at J to 8 bases, leaving 8 bases not matched to a gene. The CDR3 loop spans 12 amino acids. CDR1 and CDR2 from the germline V gene are SQVTM and ANQGSEA. CDR3 nucleotides: TGCAGCGCCAAGGGACAGGGAGGCGGCTACACCTTC. Its translation is CSAKGQGGGYTF.

V is TRBV28 and J is TRBJ1-5; D perhaps matches TRBD1 (5 bases). This CDR3 contains 14 residues. Germline V gene lookup returns CDR1 MDHEN and CDR2 SYDVKM. The V end lost 4 bases, the J end lost 4 bases, and 11 bases lay between the germline ends. The CDR3 sequence is CASSSPGRNQPQHF. The CDR3, as DNA: TGTGCCAGCAGTTCTCCAGGGCGGAATCAGCCCCAGCATTTT. Based on the CDR3 plus reference TRBV28 and TRBJ1-5, the full variable domain is DVKVTQSSRYLVKRTGEKVFLECVQDMDHENMFWYRQDPGLGLRLIYFSYDVKMKEKGDIPEGYSVSREKKERFSLILESASTNQTSMYLCASSSPGRNQPQHFGDGTRLSIL.

Concerning this clone: The junction differs from germline at one of its ends, possibly a read error. This sequence joins TRBV20-1 and TRBJ1-1; unclear D gene. Germline values: CDR1 DFQATT, CDR2 SNEGSKA (reference sequence). The CDR3 runs to 10 residues. CDR3 nucleotides: TGCAGTGCTAGTCATTCTCTAAATCCCTTT. Translating it yields CSASHSLNPF.

The V and J genes are TRBV5-8 and TRBJ2-4, with TRBD1 matching over 8 bases. The CDR3 sequence is 16 residues long. V shed 5 bases and J 0 bases; nucleotides not matched to a gene: 7. CDR1 is SGHTS and CDR2 is YDEGEE in the germline V gene. The CDR3 spells CASRSRGLPAKNIQYF. The CDR3 DNA sequence: TGTGCCAGCAGGAGCAGGGGGCTCCCAGCCAAAAACATTCAGTACTTC.

The rearrangement links TRBV7-3 to TRBJ1-4; D perhaps matches TRBD1 (5 bases). Trimming shortened V by 2 bases and J by 5 bases, and 15 bases separated the two germline ends. This CDR3 region has 16 residues. CDR1 is SGHTA, CDR2 FQGTGA, per germline. CDR3 protein: CASSLWGVEGNEKLFF. The CDR3 region has the DNA TGTGCCAGCAGCTTATGGGGGGTAGAGGGAAATGAAAAACTGTTTTTT. Together with reference TRBV7-3 and TRBJ1-4, the CDR3 gives the full variable domain: GAGVSQTPSNKVTEKGKYVELRCDPISGHTALYWYRQSLGQGPEFLIYFQGTGAADDSGLPNDRFFAVRPEGSVSTLKIQRTERGDSAVYLCASSLWGVEGNEKLFFGSGTQLSVL.

The J gene is TRBJ2-5, the V gene TRBV11-2; 9 bases match TRBD1. The CDR3 spans 15 residues. The junction had 8 bases not matched to a gene; V was cut back by 4 bases and J by 5 bases. Germline values: CDR1 SGHAT, CDR2 FQNNGV. The CDR3 reads CASSSSDRGSETQYF. The CDR3 DNA sequence: TGTGCCAGCAGCTCCTCGGACAGGGGCAGCGAGACCCAGTACTTC.